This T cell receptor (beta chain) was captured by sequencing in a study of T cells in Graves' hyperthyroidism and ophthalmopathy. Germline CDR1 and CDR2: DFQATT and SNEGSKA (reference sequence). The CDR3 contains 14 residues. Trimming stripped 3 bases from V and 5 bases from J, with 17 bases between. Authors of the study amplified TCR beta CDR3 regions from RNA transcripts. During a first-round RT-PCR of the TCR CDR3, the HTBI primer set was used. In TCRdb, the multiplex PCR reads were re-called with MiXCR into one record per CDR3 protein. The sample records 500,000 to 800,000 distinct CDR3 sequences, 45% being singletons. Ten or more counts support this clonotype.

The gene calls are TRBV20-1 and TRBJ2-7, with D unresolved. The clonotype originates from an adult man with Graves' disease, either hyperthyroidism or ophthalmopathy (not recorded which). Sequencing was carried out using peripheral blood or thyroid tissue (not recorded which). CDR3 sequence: CSARPGKLSHEQYF. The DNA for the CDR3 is TGCAGTGCTAGGCCGGGCAAGCTTAGCCACGAGCAGTACTTC.